Listed below are T cell receptor beta chains from one sample, sequenced in a study of glioma-infiltrating T cells after dendritic cell vaccination. Repertoires were generated with immunoSEQ multiplex PCR, while TCRdb's copy carries only in-frame clones and drops some. Among roughly 80,000 clones, 80% to 90% were seen once, and the ten largest hold 2% to 2.5%. The sample consisted of blood, taken after dendritic cell vaccination. Every receptor here comes from a human donor with glioblastoma. Both conserved end residues are part of each CDR3.

j_call: TRBJ2-1; v_call: TRBV19; cdr3_aa: CASKDRGPYNEQFF
j_call: TRBJ2-6; v_call: TRBV5-4; cdr3_aa: CASRQDRAGANVLTF
j_call: TRBJ2-3; v_call: TRBV7-9; cdr3_aa: CASCRGDGSTDTQYF
j_call: TRBJ2-1; v_call: TRBV19; cdr3_aa: CASTLAGGRSEQFF
j_call: TRBJ2-1; v_call: TRBV4-1; cdr3_aa: CASSQDRAGVHNEQFF
j_call: TRBJ1-5; v_call: TRBV15; cdr3_aa: CATSRDRGSSNQPQHF
j_call: TRBJ2-1; v_call: TRBV5-1; cdr3_aa: CASSLIFGVAYNEQFF
j_call: TRBJ2-7; v_call: TRBV29-1; cdr3_aa: CSVLTPQGGYEQYF
j_call: TRBJ1-1; v_call: TRBV7-2; cdr3_aa: CASSSDRISSEAFF
j_call: TRBJ2-1; v_call: TRBV18; cdr3_aa: CASSPPGGGFHNEQFF
j_call: TRBJ2-3; v_call: TRBV15; cdr3_aa: CATSILAGRDTQYF
j_call: TRBJ2-7; v_call: TRBV19; cdr3_aa: CATRGDTTYEQYF
j_call: TRBJ2-7; v_call: TRBV6-1; cdr3_aa: CASTRQRYYEQYF
j_call: TRBJ2-7; v_call: TRBV18; cdr3_aa: CASSPPSVPYEQYF
j_call: TRBJ2-7; v_call: TRBV6-1; cdr3_aa: CASSASTDFYEQYF